Below are 9 T cell receptor beta chains sequenced from a single sample in a study of neurological immune-mediated disorders. Each CDR3 protein gets one entry after TCRdb re-called the 5' RACE reads with MiXCR. The profile shows 65,000 to 75,000 distinct CDR3 sequences, roughly 5% of them singletons. What was sequenced was PBMCs. The receptors were sampled from a human donor with multiple sclerosis. The donor label of this sample is uncertain.

This clonotype came up many times. The V call is TRBV20-1, the J call TRBJ2-7; D is unclear. Deletions cut 1 base from V and 0 bases from J, with 7 bases between. CDR1 and CDR2 (germline): DFQATT, SNEGSKA (reference sequence). The CDR3 is made up of 13 amino acids. CDR3 in DNA: TGCAGTGCTAGAGTATGGGGCTCCTACGAGCAGTACTTC. Protein: CSARVWGSYEQYF.

This clonotype was observed at least ten times. The rearrangement joins TRBV7-2 to TRBJ1-5; D might be TRBD1 (6 bases). Germline V gene lookup returns CDR1 SGHTA and CDR2 FQGNSA. This CDR3 has 13 residues. V lost 4 bases to trimming and J lost 7 bases, with 11 bases between them. The CDR3 bases are TGTGCCAGCAGCTCCGAGAGGGGGCAGCCCCAGCATTTT. Protein: CASSSERGQPQHF.

There are many counts of this clonotype. V gene TRBV5-1 combines with J gene TRBJ2-5, with D possibly TRBD1 on 6 matching bases. The CDR3 loop spans 15 amino acids. Trimming pared 1 base from V and 4 bases from J, leaving 14 bases between. Germline V gives CDR1 SGHRS, CDR2 YFSETQ. CDR3 region: CASSLWGLGAETQYF. CDR3 DNA: TGCGCCAGCAGCTTGTGGGGGCTCGGGGCAGAGACCCAGTACTTC.

Comments on this clonotype: This may stem from a read error, because a much larger clone lies one nucleotide away. V is TRBV6-6 and J is TRBJ1-2; D is perhaps TRBD1 (5 bases). CDR1 is MNHNY, CDR2 SVGAGI, per germline (reference sequence). The CDR3 totals 14 residues. The CDR3 bases are TGTGCCAGCTGTTACGGGGCGCAGGTTGGTGGCTACACCTTC. Translating it yields CASCYGAQVGGYTF.

This clonotype was seen many times. The chain links TRBV20-1 to TRBJ1-1, with D possibly being TRBD1 (6 bases). Deletions cut 1 base from V and 1 base from J, with 13 bases between. The CDR3 contains 15 residues. In germline, CDR1 is DFQATT, CDR2 SNEGSKA (reference sequence). CDR3 nucleotide sequence: TGCAGTGCTAGAGGGGCCCGGGGGCCGAACACTGAAGCTTTCTTT. It is translated as CSARGARGPNTEAFF.

V and J are TRBV29-1 and TRBJ2-4, with D tentatively TRBD1 (6 bases). The germline V and J ends were trimmed by 5 bases and 8 bases, with 19 bases remaining between them. CDR1 and CDR2 (germline): SQVTM, ANQGSEA. This CDR3 is built from 14 residues. This CDR3 is CSVNHRDEGDIQYF. The CDR3 DNA reads TGCAGCGTTAACCACCGGGACGAGGGGGACATTCAGTACTTC.

This clonotype appeared many times. The chain carries TRBV6-5 and TRBJ1-4; 7 nucleotides match TRBD1. CDR1 and CDR2 (germline): MNHEY, SVGAGI. V shed 8 bases and J 4 bases; nucleotides not matched to a gene: 7. The CDR3 is 14 amino acids. The CDR3 protein is CASRRGGLNEKLFF. CDR3 DNA sequence: TGTGCCAGCCGGAGAGGGGGCCTTAATGAAAAACTGTTTTTT.

At least ten counts were recorded for this clonotype. The rearrangement links TRBV29-1 to TRBJ2-1, with D perhaps matching TRBD1 or TRBD2 (5 bases each). V was shortened by 2 bases and J by 9 bases, with 14 bases between the two germline ends. CDR1 and CDR2 from the germline V gene are SQVTM and ANQGSEA. CDR3 length: 13 residues. The CDR3 reads CSVERRGSGEQFF. The CDR3 bases are TGCAGCGTTGAACGAAGGGGAAGCGGTGAGCAGTTCTTC.

The table lists this clonotype with many counts. The chain has TRBV25-1 and TRBJ2-1; 9 bases are shared with TRBD2. This CDR3 has 16 amino acids. The V and J ends lost 5 bases and 3 bases, in that order; junction bases with no gene match: 8. Germline V gene sequence: CDR1 MGHDK, CDR2 SYGVNS. CDR3 sequence reads: CASSFSGGGFYNEQFF. The CDR3 DNA follows: TGTGCCAGCAGTTTTAGCGGGGGAGGCTTCTACAATGAGCAGTTCTTC.